This T cell receptor beta chain was recovered during a study of human T cells and chemical hapten exposure. General observations from the study: Sensitization with DPC brought no change to TCRs above 1 in 1000 in frequency. As the donors had alopecia, their immune response may differ from healthy people's.

Each CDR3 protein gets one entry after TCRdb re-called the RACE reads with MiXCR. The sample has about 190,000 distinct CDR3 sequences, about 25% seen once. Remarks on this clonotype: What it binds is unknown.

The CDR3 has 12 residues. V was shortened by 4 bases and J by 3 bases, with 9 bases between the two germline ends. Germline V gives CDR1 SQVTM, CDR2 ANQGSEA. Time point given: patch test 3, about 24 weeks after DPC sensitization. Described treatment: therapeutic diphenylcyclopropenone sensitization with weekly scalp DPC. The chain has TRBV29-1 and TRBJ1-2; D might be TRBD1 (5 bases). This sample comprised whole blood, obtained in connection with sensitization to the hapten diphenylcyclopropenone (DPC). The clonotype originates from a woman aged 40 to 49 with alopecia areata. Some clones in this sample may be carry-over from other donors' samples. The CDR3 region has the DNA TGCAGCGTTGGGGGGGGGGACTATGGCTACACCTTC. This sequence encodes CSVGGGDYGYTF.